Described below is a single T cell receptor beta chain sequence and its context. The antigen remains unidentified. The data originate from a study of T-cell memory formation after mild COVID-19. Turning to the study itself: TCR clusters were mostly donor specific. Overall study results and limits: CD4+ bias marked clones expanding day 15 to 37, unlike balanced contracting clones.

MiXCR, applied by TCRdb to the 5' RACE reads, yields one record per CDR3 protein. The profile shows around 250,000 distinct CDR3 sequences, roughly 10% of them singletons. CDR1 SEHNR and CDR2 FQNEAQ come from the germline V gene (reference sequence). V lost 1 base and J 9 bases, leaving 14 bases between the germline ends. This CDR3 has 14 residues. The sequence was obtained from a man between 18 and 35 years old who had mild COVID-19 (a few samples of this study predate the infection). Cell type and time point are not known. The sample was PBMCs or a T cell subset sorted from them (not recorded which). This chain uses TRBV7-9 with TRBJ2-3; D not certain. CDR3 nucleotides: TGTGCCAGCAGCTTAGTCCCGGCCTCGTGGACGCAGTATTTT. Amino acids: CASSLVPASWTQYF.